This TCR beta chain was recorded in a study of T cells after posttransplantation cyclophosphamide (dated by TCRdb to 2016 to 2018). For the study in its entirety: The study tracked T cell repertoire reconstitution by TRB sequencing after myeloablative bone marrow transplantation using posttransplantation cyclophosphamide as GVHD prophylaxis. Blood from all 35 or so PTCy patients who had 1-year posttransplant specimens underwent TRB sequencing. TRB sequencing was also done on up to about 3 additional blood samples from 2 to 5.2 years after transplant in 3 patients, and on pretransplant blood from a handful of patients. Public TRB sequences were checked against a database of over 3,000 sequences associated with responses to pathogens, tumor antigens, self-antigens and alloantigens. Because TRA and TRB clonality correlated tightly in fewer than ten samples, later TCR analyses were limited to TRB. Samples from a few dozen PTCy-treated patients and 15 to 20 related bone marrow donors of those patients were subjected to antigen receptor sequencing.

Genomic DNA was the input for TRB sequencing, which was run either with the immunoSEQ assay at survey resolution or with the hsTCRB kit. Per the authors' processing: The immunoSEQ software was used for initial read processing, and the LymphoSeq R package was used for repertoire analyses. Clonality was calculated as 1 minus normalized Shannon entropy, and the Gini coefficient was also calculated for each TRB dataset. To infer phenotypes in unsorted samples, TRB sequences from sorted subsets of the recipient or donor were mapped onto unsorted samples from the same recipient. The clones in this table, taken by TCRdb from immuneACCESS, are in-frame only. Not every clone is retained; where verified, under half of the shortfall comes from an unresolved V gene, and the cause of the rest is unknown. V and J calls and clone size are as listed in that table; D and trimming were resolved from the DNA. This sample holds about 4,800 clones; about 72% were observed only once. Less than 20% of the sample comes from the top ten.

This specimen's treatment or condition label, per the study, means: high-dose cyclophosphamide on days +3 and +4 as single-agent GVHD prophylaxis. Busulfan and fludarabine conditioning, a related or unrelated marrow graft, and cyclophosphamide on days +3 and +4 were given to PTCy patients. The PTCy-treated patients were drawn from a prospective, multi-institutional clinical trial. Mononuclear cells from peripheral blood and bone marrow were separated by Ficoll-Hypaque density centrifugation and then cryopreserved. From cysteine to phenylalanine, the CDR3 is 14 amino acids long. CDR3 DNA is the only sequence kept; it has 42 bases, read in frame from the first base. The V end loses 7 bases and the J end loses 8 bases, and a stretch of 18 bases separates them. In the germline V gene, CDR1 corresponds to SGHTS and CDR2 to YDEGEE. Beyond this particular receptor, the publication reports: The TRB repertoires of T cells infiltrating skin or GI tract showed only limited overlap with the TRB repertoires of T cells in blood. Donor-recipient similarity was low at 1-2 months but increased during the first year, and donor CD8+ memory clones often dominated later blood repertoires. Across 45 to 50 patients, TRB clonality was highly associated with recipient CMV seropositivity and CMV reactivation, and PTCy diversity was similar to diversity in CNI/methotrexate controls.

This clone came up a few times. Its antigen target is currently unknown. There are no base qualities to consult, and no much larger clone falls within one base. This clonotype was obtained from a male patient aged 60 to 75 who received an allogeneic stem cell transplant from an unrelated donor, was CMV-positive, and had acute GVHD only. After a transplant, certain T cells may trace back to the graft donor. The sequences come from PBMCs, collected 362 days after allogeneic stem cell transplant with posttransplant cyclophosphamide. The chain joins TRBV5-8 to TRBJ1-4; TRBD1 is a weak D gene call, 5 bases matching. In nucleotide form, the sequence is TGTGCCAGCGGCCAGGAGGGGCTGTGGGAAAAACTGTTTTTT. Its protein product is CASGQEGLWEKLFF.